This T cell receptor (beta chain) comes out of a study of T-cell memory formation after mild COVID-19 (dated by TCRdb to about 2021). Broadly, across the study: TCR sequence clusters from the two donors were largely donor specific. Two young, previously healthy adult volunteers made up the cohort, one male and one female. In a couple of donors, T-cell clones that expanded and contracted after mild COVID-19 were tracked by sequencing TCRalpha and TCRbeta repertoires over time. General findings and caveats noted by the study authors: The detection of some responding clones in pre-infection memory suggests that pre-existing cross-reactive memory T cells joined the SARS-CoV-2 response. Only two mild cases were covered by the study, and larger cohorts that include severe cases with pre-infection samples were considered necessary. Contracting CD4+ clones were found mainly in CM and EM memory subsets, while CD8+ clones were enriched in EMRA. The second-wave clones that peaked on day 37 were not confirmed to be SARS-CoV-2 specific. Clones contracting from day 15 to 85 had balanced CD4/CD8 phenotypes, while a second wave expanding from day 15 to 37 was biased towards CD4+.

TCRdb lists the instrument as Illumina NovaSeq 6000. Using 5'RACE with constant-segment primers, TCRalpha and TCRbeta cDNA libraries were constructed, with sample barcodes and unique molecular identifiers added in the process. RNA was extracted from every sample with Trizol reagent. Libraries were amplified in two PCR steps, with a second sample barcode and Illumina TruSeq adapters added in the second step. Sequencing of the libraries was done on an Illumina NovaSeq, producing 2 x 150 bp paired-end reads. The paper's processing steps were these. Reads were demultiplexed and collapsed into UMI-guided consensus sequences with migec v1.2.7. Using mixcr v2.1.11, UMI consensuses were aligned to TRA and TRB V and J templates and then assembled into clonotypes. A clonotype was counted as expanded or contracted only if both edgeR and NoisET called the change significant, with noise models trained on biological replicates. For edgeR calls, the cutoffs were a false discovery rate-adjusted p below 0.01 and a log2 fold-change threshold of 1. PCA with hierarchical clustering of max-normalized trajectories of the 1000 most abundant clonotypes was used as exploratory dynamics analysis. Each responding clone was given a CD4 or CD8 phenotype based on the CD4+ and CD8+ repertoires, which had been sequenced separately. Through fastp at Q25 and MiXCR, TCRdb rebuilt clones from the public reads, retaining in-frame beta chains. Every entry covers one CDR3 protein and lists the most common genes and DNA from its rows. TCRdb, not the authors, supplied the V and J calls. Across this sample there are approximately 390,000 distinct CDR3 sequences, with 15% to 20% seen only once. Jointly, the top ten make up roughly a fifth of the sample.

Ficoll-Paque density gradient centrifugation was used to isolate PBMCs. In regard to this clonotype: The target of this receptor is not known. Base qualities are missing; no much larger clone stands one base away.

Ends trimmed: V by 0 bases, J by 15 bases; bases unmatched to a gene: 8. CDR1 is given as SGHAT and CDR2 as FQNNGV, both from the germline V gene. The CDR3, cysteine through phenylalanine, is 13 amino acids long. The only DNA kept is the CDR3, 39 bases in frame from the first base. This clonotype was sampled from a man in his late teens or twenties who had mild COVID-19 (a few samples of this study predate the infection). The sample titles of this study are shuffled in the database, so cell type and time point are left out; the donor was told from shared clones. The chain couples TRBV11-2 to TRBJ2-1; the central 7 bases match TRBD1. Sequencing used PBMCs or a T cell subset sorted from them (not recorded which). The DNA is as follows: TGTGCCAGCAGCTTAGACCACCGGGACAGAGGGTTCTTC. Its translation is CASSLDHRDRGFF.